The 11 T cell receptor beta chains presented below share a single source sample, sequenced in a study of cytomegalovirus exposure and HLA in healthy donors. Researchers ran the PCR with 60 Vbeta and 13 Jbeta primers. Assay used: immunoSEQ multiplex PCR; TCRdb lists only in-frame clones, some missing. The sample comprises around 190,000 clones, over 75% of which are singletons, and more than 0.45% rests with the top ten. Sequenced: PBMCs. The receptors stem from a woman aged 50 to 60 in good health and CMV-seronegative.

This chain connects TRBV7-2 to TRBJ2-5; 7 bases line up with TRBD2. The V gene's germline CDR1 is SGHTA and CDR2 FQGNSA. This CDR3 is built from 15 residues. With 1 base clipped from V and 7 bases from J, the junction kept 9 bases outside the gene matches. CDR3 in DNA: TGTGCCAGCAGCTTAGTATCCGGCGGGGGTGGGACCCAGTACTTC. It specifies CASSLVSGGGGTQYF.

The chain recombines TRBV11-3 with TRBJ2-7, with D perhaps TRBD1 (5 bases). The CDR3 is 13 residues long. Deletions cut 5 bases from V and 2 bases from J, with 10 bases between. Germline values: CDR1 SGHNT, CDR2 YENEEA. The CDR3, as DNA: TGTGCCAGCAGCCGGACGGACACCTACGAGCAGTACTTC. This translates into CASSRTDTYEQYF.

Note on this clone: At one of its ends the junction is not consistent with the germline gene, which may arise from a read error. J is TRBJ2-2 and V is TRBV5-1; 7 bases line up with TRBD1. Germline CDR1 SGHRS, CDR2 YFSETQ. The CDR3 has 15 amino acids. The CDR3 DNA follows: TGCGCCAGCAGCCTTACAGGGGCCAACACCGAGGAGCTGTTTTTT. It translates to CASSLTGANTEELFF.

The rearrangement joins TRBV7-9 to TRBJ1-2; D possibly corresponds to TRBD1 (5 bases). Between the trimmed V and J ends, which lost 1 base and 3 bases, there was a span of 18 bases. The CDR3 covers 17 residues. Germline CDR1 and CDR2: SEHNR and FQNEAQ (reference sequence). The CDR3 sequence is CASSLEDGRAAYYGYTF. The DNA for the CDR3 is TGTGCCAGCAGCTTAGAGGATGGCAGGGCCGCGTACTATGGCTACACCTTC.

V is TRBV27 and J is TRBJ2-5; 7 bases match TRBD2. Germline CDR1 is MNHEY and CDR2 is SMNVEV (reference sequence). This CDR3 contains 14 residues. V was pared by 3 bases and J by 10 bases, with 11 bases of the junction left unmatched. The DNA of the CDR3 is TGTGCCAGCAGTTTCTTGTGGGGCCGGGAGGACCAGTACTTC. Its translation is CASSFLWGREDQYF.

The rearrangement uses TRBV9 and TRBJ1-3; the D is unclear. Germline V gene lookup returns CDR1 SGDLS and CDR2 YYNGEE. V lost 3 bases and J lost 0, with 4 bases in between. The CDR3 contains 13 residues. The CDR3, as DNA: TGTGCCAGCAGCGCCAGCTCTGGAAACACCATATATTTT. It translates to CASSASSGNTIYF.

J is TRBJ1-5 and V is TRBV6-5, with D uncertain. Trimming shortened V by 6 bases and J by 7 bases, and 10 bases separated the two germline ends. Germline V CDR1 and CDR2: MNHEY, SVGAGI. This CDR3 has 12 amino acids. CDR3: CASSNLNQPQHF. CDR3 DNA sequence: TGTGCCAGCAGCAACCTAAACCAGCCCCAGCATTTT.

This chain joins TRBV10-3 and TRBJ2-7; TRBD2 matches 8 bases. Germline loops: CDR1 ENHRY, CDR2 SYGVKD. The CDR3 has 13 residues. The V and J ends lost 5 bases and 5 bases, in that order; junction bases with no gene match: 5. The CDR3 DNA reads as TGTGCCATCAGTAACGCGGGGGGTAACGAGCAGTACTTC. Translation gives CAISNAGGNEQYF.

In regard to this clone: At one end the junction does not follow the germline gene, possibly because of a read error. The chain has TRBV5-1 and TRBJ2-7; D might be TRBD2 (5 bases). The CDR3 has 14 residues. Germline loops: CDR1 SGHRS, CDR2 YFSETQ. CDR3 nucleotide sequence: TGCGCCAGCAGCTTGGAAGTAGCGAGAGCTAGCTACGAGTGG. This sequence encodes CASSLEVARASYEW.

CDR3 in DNA: TGTGCCAGCTCACCACTACTCCTAGGGGGCACAGATACGCAGTATTTT. Its translation: CASSPLLLGGTDTQYF. The chain recombines TRBV18 with TRBJ2-3; perhaps TRBD1 as D (5 bases). This CDR3 is built from 16 residues. The V gene lost 1 base and the J gene lost 1 base, with 12 bases spanning the gap. Germline CDR1 is KGHSH and CDR2 is LQKENI.

This clone was seen only once. The V call is TRBV29-1, the J call TRBJ2-1; 7 bases match TRBD2. J was trimmed by 7 bases and V by 4 bases; bases with no gene match: 4. In germline, CDR1 is SQVTM, CDR2 ANQGSEA. The CDR3 spans 12 residues. CDR3 sequence reads: CSVVSAGNEQFF. In DNA, the CDR3 is TGCAGCGTTGTGTCAGCGGGAAATGAGCAGTTCTTC.